This T cell receptor beta chain appears in the sequencing data of a study of Ad26.COV2.S vaccination and SARS-CoV-2 variants (dated by TCRdb to the early 2020s). In terms of the full investigation: Donors in the vaccine arm were drawn from COV1001, a phase I-IIa trial of Ad26.COV2.S in healthy adults that was multicentre, randomized, double-blind and placebo-controlled. The TCR-sequenced set comprised approximately 32 samples: roughly 19 Ad26.COV2.S vaccine recipients, 5 placebo recipients and 8 SARS-CoV-2 convalescent individuals. Investigators remained blinded to trial group allocation during experiments and outcome assessment. TCRbeta repertoire sequencing served as the tool for gauging how specific and how broad the SARS-CoV-2-reactive T cell receptors were following Ad26.COV2.S vaccination. Dosing of Ad26.COV2.S was intramuscular, at either 5x10^10 or 1x10^11 viral particles, delivered as one shot or as two shots spaced 56 days apart. Participants in the trial were split at random into five groups of five each, receiving low-dose or high-dose Ad26.COV2.S once or twice, or else placebo on both occasions.

In the germline V gene, CDR1 corresponds to LGHNA and CDR2 to YSLEER. Trimming takes 0 bases from V and 2 bases from J, and the germline ends sit 8 bases apart. Counted from cysteine to phenylalanine, this CDR3 has 14 amino acids. The DNA shown is the 42-base CDR3, in frame from base 1. Overall study outcomes, separate from this receptor: The study lacked the statistical power to compare responses across vaccine doses or regimens. Vaccine and placebo recipients had similar non-spike TCR breadth, a finding consistent with the vaccine containing only spike. It was noted by the authors that total T cell responses may have been underestimated by the TCR breadth and depth analyses. Higher spike-specific TCR breadth was observed in Ad26.COV2.S recipients than in placebo recipients (P = 0.0014). After vaccination, spike-specific CD8+ and CD4+ T cell responses were reported to show substantial breadth.

This sample's treatment or condition label indicates: about 20 received Ad26.COV2.S at low or high dose, single or two shots; about 5 received placebo; per-sample allocation not given. For vaccine and placebo recipients, the sequenced repertoires came from samples collected on day 63 after the first injection. Between 29 July and 7 August 2020, Cohort 1b enrolled approximately 26 adults aged 18-55 years at one site in Boston, USA. Ad26.COV2.S was a replication-incompetent adenovirus type 26 vector expressing a prefusion-stabilized SARS-CoV-2 spike protein from the original Wuhan strain. The immunoSEQ Assay was the method used to sequence TCRbeta CDR3 regions. After extraction, genomic DNA underwent amplification by bias-controlled multiplex PCR, followed by high-throughput sequencing. Processing in the source paper ran as follows. To quantify the absolute abundance of every unique TCRbeta CDR3 region, sequences were collapsed and filtered. T cell fraction was estimated by normalizing TCRbeta template counts to usable DNA, with usable DNA measured through amplification of reference genes found in all nucleated cells. Repertoire TCRs were annotated as SARS-CoV-2-specific when V gene, CDR3 amino acid sequence and J gene were exactly matched to a known reactive TCR set. The reference SARS-CoV-2 TCR set was derived from MIRA and filtered for enrichment in COVID-19-positive ImmuneCODE repertoires, a step that removed public or cross-reactive TCRs. Based on the MIRA antigens, annotated TCRs were further analysed at the level of specific ORF or position within ORF. Breadth was defined as the number of annotated unique rearrangements divided by the total number of unique productive rearrangements, and depth was defined as the summed frequency of the annotated unique rearrangements. Group comparisons of TCR breadth used two-sided Wilcoxon rank-sum tests. As stored in TCRdb, this immuneACCESS dataset retains in-frame rearrangements with V and J assigned. A fraction of the clones does not appear; measured against another copy, unresolved V genes explain less than half of the discrepancy, and the remainder lacks a known reason. The V and J calls and clone size were taken over from that table, and D and trimming were inferred from the DNA. The sample table holds hundreds of thousands of clones, of which roughly 84% were seen once. Around 3.5% of the sample is taken by the ten largest.

As regards this clone: The antigen it recognizes is unknown. No per-base quality is available; no much larger clone lies one base away.

The clonotype comes from a person between 18 and 65 years old who received the Ad26.COV2.S COVID-19 vaccine or a placebo. The chain is encoded by TRBV4-3 joined to TRBJ2-7, with a tentative D gene TRBD1 over 6 matching bases. The sequences come from peripheral blood, collected in a trial of Ad26.COV2.S vaccine versus placebo. This receptor has the CDR3 CASSQDRGTYEQYF. DNA sequence: TGCGCCAGCAGCCAAGACAGGGGAACCTACGAGCAGTACTTC.